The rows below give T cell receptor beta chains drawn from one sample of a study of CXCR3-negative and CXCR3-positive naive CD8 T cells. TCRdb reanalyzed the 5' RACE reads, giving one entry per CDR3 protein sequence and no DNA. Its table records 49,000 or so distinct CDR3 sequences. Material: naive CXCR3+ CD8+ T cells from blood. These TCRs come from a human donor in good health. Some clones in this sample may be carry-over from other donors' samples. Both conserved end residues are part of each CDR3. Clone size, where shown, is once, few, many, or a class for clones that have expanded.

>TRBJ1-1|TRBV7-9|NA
CASSVEGGRTEAFF
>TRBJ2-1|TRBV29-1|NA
CSVPGPTGGFWDEQFF
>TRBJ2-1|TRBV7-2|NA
CASSLGVIGGLEQFF
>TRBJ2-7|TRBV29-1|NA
CSVRHTTYEQYF
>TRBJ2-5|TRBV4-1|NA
CASSPMRVGEETQYF
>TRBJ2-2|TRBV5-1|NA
CASSLINANTGELFF
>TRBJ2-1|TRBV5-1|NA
CASSLEGLGTSSYNEQFF
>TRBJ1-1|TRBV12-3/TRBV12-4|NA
CASSLNSEAFF
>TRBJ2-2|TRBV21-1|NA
CASSKLWTSGVYTGELFF
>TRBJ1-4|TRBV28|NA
CASSSRDRGSKLFF
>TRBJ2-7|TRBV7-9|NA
CASSLGGQSYEQYF
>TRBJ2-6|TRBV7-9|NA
CASSLSPGANVLTF
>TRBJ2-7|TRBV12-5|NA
CASDGGLADEQYF
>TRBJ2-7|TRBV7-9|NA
CASSPGTVPEQYF
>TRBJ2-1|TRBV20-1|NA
CSARSFRSSYNEQFF
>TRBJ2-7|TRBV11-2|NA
CASSLDPQWEQYF
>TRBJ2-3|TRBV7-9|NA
CASSSFGRTTDTQYF
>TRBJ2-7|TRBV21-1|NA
CAIRNKDEQYF
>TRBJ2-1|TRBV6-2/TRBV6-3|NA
CASSYSSGLETNEQFF
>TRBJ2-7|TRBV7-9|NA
CASSLTGQGSYEQYF
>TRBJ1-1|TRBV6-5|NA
CATSYRGNTEAFF
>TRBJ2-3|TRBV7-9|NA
CASSLTGQGVTDTQYF
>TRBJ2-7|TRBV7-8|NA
CASSLDPYEQYF
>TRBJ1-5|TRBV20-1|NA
CSARDLAANSNQPQHF
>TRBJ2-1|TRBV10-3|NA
CAISEPTAGPGEQFF
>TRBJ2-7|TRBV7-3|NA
CASRPSGGAYEQYF
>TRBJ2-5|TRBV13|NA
CASTFPVVGAGGTQYF
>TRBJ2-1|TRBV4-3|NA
CASSQRLAGDEQFF
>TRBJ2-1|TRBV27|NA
CASSSVSYNEQFF
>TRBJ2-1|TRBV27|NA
CASKTGLADNEQFF
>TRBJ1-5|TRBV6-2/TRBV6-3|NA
CASKEPRQPQHF
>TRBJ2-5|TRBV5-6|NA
CASSLVGQSQETQYF
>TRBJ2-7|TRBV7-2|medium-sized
CASSKRERPYEQYF
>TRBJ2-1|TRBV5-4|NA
CASSTGGEYNEQFF
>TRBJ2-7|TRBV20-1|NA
CSAMTWTGDVEQYF
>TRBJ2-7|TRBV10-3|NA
CAISEAGGHEQYF
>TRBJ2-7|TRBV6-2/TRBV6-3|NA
CASGGAWYEQYF
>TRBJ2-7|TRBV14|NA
CASSQLPYEQYF
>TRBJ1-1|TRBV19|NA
CASNRDTEAFF
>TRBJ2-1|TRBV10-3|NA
CAIRGLAGDANEQFF
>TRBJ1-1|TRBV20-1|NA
CSASGQGVTEAFF
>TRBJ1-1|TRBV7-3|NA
CASSEGQGHTEAFF
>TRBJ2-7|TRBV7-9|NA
CASSLVGVVHEQYF
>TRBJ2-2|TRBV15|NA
CATSRARGDTGELFF
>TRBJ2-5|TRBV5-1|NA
CASSLDRLQETQYF
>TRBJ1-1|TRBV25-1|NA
CASSESVGEVPEAFF
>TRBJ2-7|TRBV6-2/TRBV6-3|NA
CASSPSENSYEQYF
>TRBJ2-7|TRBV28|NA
CASSTIRTSYEQYF
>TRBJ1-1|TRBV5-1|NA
CASSYPGQGADTEAFF
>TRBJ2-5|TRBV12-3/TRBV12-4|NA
CASHGSGGTQYF
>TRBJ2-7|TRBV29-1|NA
CSVELGQGPKYF
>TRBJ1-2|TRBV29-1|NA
CSVPSRGGYTF
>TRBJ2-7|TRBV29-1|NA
CSVESRYKQYF
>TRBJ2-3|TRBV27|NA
CASSYPGGKSTDTQYF
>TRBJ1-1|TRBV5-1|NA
CASSLADGGTGFTEAFF
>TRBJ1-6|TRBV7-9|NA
CASSPEGNNSPLHF
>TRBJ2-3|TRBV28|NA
CASGLYREPTDTQYF
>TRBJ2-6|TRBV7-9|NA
CASSLSFESSGANVLTF
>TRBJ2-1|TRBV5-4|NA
CASSGRSGYNEQFF
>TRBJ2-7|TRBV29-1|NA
CSVEKPGLADPYKQYF